These 20 T cell receptor beta chains share one sample of origin, sequenced in a study of shared clonotypes between healthy human individuals. The table came from immunoSEQ multiplex PCR; TCRdb's copy has only in-frame clones and leaves some out. The sample lists about 530,000 clones; almost 97% were seen once. Sequenced material: naive CD4+ T cells sorted from blood. Documented subset: CD45RA+ positively selected. The receptors shown here come from a woman aged 25 to 39 in good health.

The chain employs TRBV6-1 and TRBJ2-3; TRBD1 matches at 9 bases. This CDR3 spans 14 amino acids. From germline, CDR1 is MNHNS and CDR2 SASEGT. The junction had 3 bases not matched to a gene; V was cut back by 8 bases and J by 0 bases. CDR3 sequence (DNA): TGTGCCAGCCGGACAGGGGTCAGCACAGATACGCAGTATTTT. It is translated as CASRTGVSTDTQYF.

J is TRBJ2-2 and V is TRBV6-6; 7 bases match TRBD1. The junction had 3 bases not matched to a gene; V was cut back by 5 bases and J by 6 bases. This CDR3 spans 13 amino acids. Germline CDR1 and CDR2: MNHNY and SVGAGI (reference sequence). The CDR3, as DNA: TGTGCCAGCAGTCCACAGGGGCCCGGGGAGCTGTTTTTT. Protein sequence: CASSPQGPGELFF.

This chain joins TRBV14 and TRBJ1-3; no clear D gene. CDR1 and CDR2 from the germline V gene are SGHDN and FVKESK. Trimming left V 4 bases short and J 4 bases short, with 11 bases between. This CDR3 comprises 14 residues. CDR3 sequence (DNA): TGTGCCAGCAGCCCTACTTACTCGGGAAACACCATATATTTT. Translation gives CASSPTYSGNTIYF. The whole variable domain, filled in from reference TRBV14 and TRBJ1-3, reads EAGVTQFPSHSVIEKGQTVTLRCDPISGHDNLYWYRRVMGKEIKFLLHFVKESKQDESGMPNNRFLAERTGGTYSTLKVQPAELEDSGVYFCASSPTYSGNTIYFGEGSWLTVV.

The chain links TRBV13 to TRBJ2-7; D unclear. This CDR3 is 12 amino acids long. Trimming took 1 base from V and 5 from J, leaving 6 bases between them. Per germline, CDR1 PRHDT and CDR2 FYEKMQ (reference sequence). The CDR3 loop reads CASSLDRDEQYF. CDR3 bases: TGTGCCAGCAGCTTAGACCGGGACGAGCAGTACTTC.

This rearrangement joins TRBV19 to TRBJ1-5; 7 positions agree with TRBD1. Trimming removed 5 bases from V and 3 bases from J; junction bases left unmatched: 19. This CDR3 is built from 19 residues. Germline V lookup: CDR1 LNHDA, CDR2 SQIVND (reference sequence). CDR3 coding DNA: TGTGCCAGTAGTGATCACAGGGGTAGCAAGGCCACGTACAATCAGCCCCAGCATTTT. This encodes CASSDHRGSKATYNQPQHF.

The gene calls are TRBV28 and TRBJ2-7; tentatively, D is TRBD1 or TRBD2 (5 bases each). Germline values: CDR1 MDHEN, CDR2 SYDVKM. The CDR3 spans 15 residues. With 4 bases removed from V and 7 bases from J, the gap between germline ends came to 20 bases. This CDR3 is CASSSPQGPVREQYF. The CDR3 DNA sequence: TGTGCCAGCAGTTCCCCCCAGGGACCGGTTAGAGAGCAGTACTTC.

V usage is TRBV28 and J usage is TRBJ2-7; possible D gene TRBD2, 5 bases. Trimming shortened V by 7 bases and J by 0 bases, and 10 bases separated the two germline ends. The CDR3 has 13 amino acids. Germline V gives CDR1 MDHEN, CDR2 SYDVKM. Here the CDR3 reads CASTGFFSYEQYF. The CDR3 DNA sequence: TGTGCCAGCACGGGGTTCTTCTCCTACGAGCAGTACTTC.

This rearrangement joins TRBV7-9 to TRBJ1-1, with D unresolved. The CDR3 has 13 residues. Per the germline V gene, CDR1 is SEHNR and CDR2 is FQNEAQ (reference sequence). Trimming left V 5 bases short and J 1 base short, with 8 bases between. The CDR3 is CASSPPANTEAFF. CDR3 nucleotide sequence: TGTGCCAGCAGCCCCCCGGCGAACACTGAAGCTTTCTTT.

The gene calls are TRBV23-1 and TRBJ2-1, with D perhaps TRBD1 (5 bases). TRBV23-1 is an ORF for which the function is uncertain. The CDR3 sequence is 18 residues long. V lost 3 bases and J 6 bases, leaving 24 bases between the germline ends. The CDR3 region is CASSHLNTRGHGGNEQFF. The CDR3 DNA is TGCGCCAGCAGTCACCTCAATACACGCGGACACGGCGGCAATGAGCAGTTCTTC.

The rearrangement links TRBV14 to TRBJ1-5, with a weak D call TRBD1 (6 bases). Germline CDR1 is SGHDN and CDR2 is FVKESK. The CDR3 length is 13 residues. V was shortened by 2 bases and J by 10 bases, with 12 bases between the two germline ends. CDR3 sequence (DNA): TGTGCCAGCAGCCAAACCGACAGGCCCCCCCAGCATTTT. It specifies CASSQTDRPPQHF.

The V call is TRBV19, the J call TRBJ2-3, with 9 bases identical to TRBD1. CDR1 LNHDA and CDR2 SQIVND come from the germline V gene (reference sequence). The CDR3 sequence is 16 residues long. V gave up 3 bases and J gave up 0 bases; unmatched junction bases: 4. CDR3 residues: CASSIRGTGSTDTQYF. The CDR3 DNA is TGTGCCAGTAGTATTCGAGGGACAGGGAGCACAGATACGCAGTATTTT.

This chain joins TRBV11-3 and TRBJ2-2; 13 bases fit TRBD2. V lost 4 bases to trimming and J lost 4 bases; unmatched junction nucleotides: 3. The CDR3 sequence is 16 residues long. Germline V CDR1 and CDR2: SGHNT, YENEEA. In DNA, the CDR3 is TGTGCCAGCAGCTCCGGACTAGCGGGAGCCACCGGGGAGCTGTTTTTT. Protein sequence: CASSSGLAGATGELFF.

The rearrangement links TRBV28 to TRBJ1-4; D might be TRBD1 (5 bases). The V gene lost 5 bases and the J gene lost 7 bases, with 17 bases spanning the gap. This CDR3 has 15 residues. The germline V gene has CDR1 MDHEN and CDR2 SYDVKM. The CDR3 spells CASSPVLGPVEKLFF. CDR3 nucleotides: TGTGCCAGCAGTCCCGTTTTGGGACCCGTTGAAAAACTGTTTTTT.

This rearrangement joins TRBV19 to TRBJ2-7; tentative D call: TRBD2 (6 bases). The CDR3 is 14 amino acids. V was trimmed by 4 bases and J by 1 base, leaving 11 bases between them. Germline V gene lookup returns CDR1 LNHDA and CDR2 SQIVND (reference sequence). For the CDR3, the DNA is TGTGCCAGTAGTAAGGAGGGCTATTCCTACGAGCAGTACTTC. Its protein product is CASSKEGYSYEQYF.

V gene TRBV5-6 combines with J gene TRBJ2-1; TRBD2 matches 7 bases. The CDR3 has 14 amino acids. The V segment lost 4 bases and the J segment 4 bases; nucleotides outside the gene matches: 5. Germline V CDR1 and CDR2: SGHDT, YYEEEE. The CDR3 sequence is CASSKRGRYNEQFF. Here the CDR3 DNA reads TGTGCCAGCAGCAAGCGGGGCCGGTACAATGAGCAGTTCTTC.

The V call is TRBV2, the J call TRBJ2-1, with D possibly TRBD2 on 5 matching bases. The CDR3 is 15 residues long. The V gene's germline CDR1 is SNHLY and CDR2 FYNNEI. Trimming left V 6 bases short and J 7 bases short, with 19 bases between. The CDR3 region is CASREEKGIGNEQFF. The CDR3 DNA reads TGTGCCAGCAGGGAGGAAAAGGGAATAGGGAATGAGCAGTTCTTC.

The rearrangement uses TRBV19 and TRBJ2-1; D is perhaps TRBD2 (6 bases). Germline V gene data show CDR1 as LNHDA and CDR2 as SQIVND (reference sequence). The CDR3 is made up of 15 amino acids. Trimming took 4 bases from V and 2 from J, leaving 12 bases between them. The CDR3 region is CASSRVSGTYNEQFF. DNA of the CDR3: TGTGCCAGTAGTAGAGTTAGCGGAACCTACAATGAGCAGTTCTTC. Looking up the rest from reference TRBV19 and TRBJ2-1 gives the full variable domain: DGGITQSPKYLFRKEGQNVTLSCEQNLNHDAMYWYRQDPGQGLRLIYYSQIVNDFQKGDIAEGYSVSREKKESFPLTVTSAQKNPTAFYLCASSRVSGTYNEQFFGPGTRLTVL.

The rearrangement links TRBV20-1 to TRBJ2-7; TRBD2 might be the D (6 bases). Germline V gene data show CDR1 as DFQATT and CDR2 as SNEGSKA (reference sequence). CDR3 length: 11 amino acids. Trimming took off 6 bases at V and 7 bases at J, with 13 bases between the two ends. The CDR3 here is CSAKTSFEQYF. The CDR3 nucleotides are TGCAGTGCCAAGACTAGTTTTGAGCAGTACTTC.

J is TRBJ1-2 and V is TRBV7-9; perhaps TRBD1 as D (5 bases). The germline CDR1 and CDR2 sequences are SEHNR and FQNEAQ (reference sequence). V lost 8 bases, J lost 4 bases, and 11 bases lay in between. This CDR3 spans 12 amino acids. The CDR3: CASGGASYGYTF. CDR3 bases: TGTGCCAGCGGAGGGGCCTCCTATGGCTACACCTTC.

This CDR3 reads CASSLTGLAGATYEQYF. The CDR3 nucleotides read TGTGCCAGCAGCCTAACGGGACTAGCGGGGGCAACCTACGAGCAGTACTTC. J is TRBJ2-7 and V is TRBV28; 14 bases agree with TRBD2. Germline V gives CDR1 MDHEN, CDR2 SYDVKM. This CDR3 is built from 17 residues. The J segment lost 2 bases and the V segment lost 6 bases, leaving 9 bases of the junction unmatched.